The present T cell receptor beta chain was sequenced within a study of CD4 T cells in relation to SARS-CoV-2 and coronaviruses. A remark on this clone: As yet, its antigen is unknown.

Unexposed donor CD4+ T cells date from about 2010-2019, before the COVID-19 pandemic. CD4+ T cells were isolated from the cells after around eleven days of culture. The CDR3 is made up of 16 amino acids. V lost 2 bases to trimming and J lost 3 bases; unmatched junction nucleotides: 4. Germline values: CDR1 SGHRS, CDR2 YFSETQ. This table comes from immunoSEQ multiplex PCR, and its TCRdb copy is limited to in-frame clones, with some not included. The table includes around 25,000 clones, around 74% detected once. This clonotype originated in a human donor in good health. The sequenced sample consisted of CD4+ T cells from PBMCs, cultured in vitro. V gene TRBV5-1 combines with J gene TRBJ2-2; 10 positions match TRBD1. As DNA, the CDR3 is TGCGCCAGCAGCTTTAGACAGGGGGCAGACACCGGGGAGCTGTTTTTT. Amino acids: CASSFRQGADTGELFF.